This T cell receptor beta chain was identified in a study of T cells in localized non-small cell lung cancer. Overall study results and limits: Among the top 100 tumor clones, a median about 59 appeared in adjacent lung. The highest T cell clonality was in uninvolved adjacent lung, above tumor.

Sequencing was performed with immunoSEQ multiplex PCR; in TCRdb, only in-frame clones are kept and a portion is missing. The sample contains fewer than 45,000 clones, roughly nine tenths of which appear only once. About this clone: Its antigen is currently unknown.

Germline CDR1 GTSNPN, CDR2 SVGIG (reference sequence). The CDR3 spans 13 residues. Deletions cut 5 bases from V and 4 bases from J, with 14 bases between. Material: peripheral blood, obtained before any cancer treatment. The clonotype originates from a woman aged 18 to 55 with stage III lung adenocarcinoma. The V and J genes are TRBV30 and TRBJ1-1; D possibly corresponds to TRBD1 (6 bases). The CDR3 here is CAWGGRRGTEAFF. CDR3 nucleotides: TGTGCCTGGGGGGGGCGAAGAGGCACTGAAGCTTTCTTT. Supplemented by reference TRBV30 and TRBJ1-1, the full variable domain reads SQTIHQWPATLVQPVGSPLSLECTVEGTSNPNLYWYRQAAGRGLQLLFYSVGIGQISSEVPQNLSASRPQDRQFILSSKKLLLSDSGFYLCAWGGRRGTEAFFGQGTRLTVV.